The clone carrying this TCR beta chain came up many times. Its antigen is still unknown. Time point specified: newly diagnosed GD, antithyroid drugs for less than 3 months. The TCR library was prepared using RNA isolated from PBMCs. Diagnosis followed American Thyroid Association guidelines for Graves' disease. This sample is drawn from a study of regulatory T cells in long-lasting Graves disease. Study-level findings and limits: Favoring TRBV28, TRBJ1-2 and TRBJ2-5 was a feature seen in persistent disease.

V lost 3 bases to trimming and J lost 2 bases; unmatched junction nucleotides: 9. The CDR3 covers 17 residues. CDR3-region Arm-PCR and iRepertoire HTBI primers produced the TCR beta libraries. TCRdb called the multiplex PCR reads again in MiXCR, with one record for every CDR3 protein. In the table there are roughly 440,000 distinct CDR3 sequences, over 15% of which are singletons. The sample also formed part of further work on T cells in Graves' hyperthyroidism and ophthalmopathy. That study reports: In making diagnoses, clinical symptoms, serum thyroxine and TRAb, thyroid ultrasound and orbital computed tomography were all used. The TCR CDR3 was amplified in a first-round RT-PCR using the HTBI primer set.

The specimen was peripheral blood mononuclear cells (PBMCs), collected at new diagnosis, from a patient treated with antithyroid drugs. The source is a woman aged 18-30 years with Graves disease. The rearrangement links TRBV12-3 or TRBV12-4 to TRBJ2-3; the match to TRBD2 covers 9 bases. The CDR3 protein is CASSLNRLAGNTDTQYF. CDR3 bases: TGTGCCAGCAGTTTGAATCGTCTAGCGGGAAACACAGATACGCAGTATTTT.